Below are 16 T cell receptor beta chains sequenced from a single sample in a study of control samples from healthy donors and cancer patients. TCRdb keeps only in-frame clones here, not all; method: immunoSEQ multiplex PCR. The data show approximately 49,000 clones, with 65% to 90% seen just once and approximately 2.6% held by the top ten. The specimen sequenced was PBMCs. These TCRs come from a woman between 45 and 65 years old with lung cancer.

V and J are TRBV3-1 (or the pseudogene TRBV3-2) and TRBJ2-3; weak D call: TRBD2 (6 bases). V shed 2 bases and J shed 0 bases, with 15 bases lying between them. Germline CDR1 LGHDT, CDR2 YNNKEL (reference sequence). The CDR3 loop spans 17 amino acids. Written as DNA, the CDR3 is TGTGCCAGCAGCCAACCTAAGACTAGTGGGAGCACAGATACGCAGTATTTT. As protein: CASSQPKTSGSTDTQYF.

As DNA, the CDR3 is TGCGCCAGCAGCTTGTTGGGGGGCAATGGGGCCAACGTCCTGACTTTC. Amino acid sequence: CASSLLGGNGANVLTF. This rearrangement joins TRBV5-1 to TRBJ2-6, with D perhaps given as TRBD1 or TRBD2 (6 bases each). V was shortened by 1 base and J by 3 bases, with 11 bases between the two germline ends. Germline V lookup: CDR1 SGHRS, CDR2 YFSETQ. CDR3 length equals 16 residues.

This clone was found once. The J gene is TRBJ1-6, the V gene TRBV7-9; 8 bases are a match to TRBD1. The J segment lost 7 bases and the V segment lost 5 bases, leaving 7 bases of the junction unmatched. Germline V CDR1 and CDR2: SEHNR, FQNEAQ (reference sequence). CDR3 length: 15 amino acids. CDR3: CASSTPGQENSPLHF. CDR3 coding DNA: TGTGCCAGCAGCACCCCGGGACAGGAAAATTCACCCCTCCACTTT. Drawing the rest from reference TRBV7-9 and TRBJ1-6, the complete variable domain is DTGVSQNPRHKITKRGQNVTFRCDPISEHNRLYWYRQTLGQGPEFLTYFQNEAQLEKSRLLSDRFSAERPKGSFSTLEIQRTEQGDSAMYLCASSTPGQENSPLHFGNGTRLTVT.

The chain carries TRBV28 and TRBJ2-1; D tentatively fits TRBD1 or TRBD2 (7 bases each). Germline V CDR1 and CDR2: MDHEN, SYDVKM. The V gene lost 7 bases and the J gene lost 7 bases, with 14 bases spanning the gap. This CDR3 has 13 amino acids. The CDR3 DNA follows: TGTGCCAGCACCCCCCAGGGGGGGAATGAGCAGTTCTTC. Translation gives CASTPQGGNEQFF.

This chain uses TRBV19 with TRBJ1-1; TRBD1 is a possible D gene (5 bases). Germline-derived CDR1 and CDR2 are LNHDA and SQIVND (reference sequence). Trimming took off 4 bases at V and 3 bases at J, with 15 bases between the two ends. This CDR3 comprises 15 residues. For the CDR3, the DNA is TGTGCCAGTAGTACTCGAGAAAGGGGTGACACTGAAGCTTTCTTT. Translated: CASSTRERGDTEAFF.

Here the CDR3 reads CASSSRRQGIYGYTF. The CDR3, as DNA: TGTGCCAGCAGTTCCCGCCGACAGGGAATATATGGCTACACCTTC. V gene TRBV27 combines with J gene TRBJ1-2, with 7 positions matching TRBD1. The V gene's germline CDR1 is MNHEY and CDR2 SMNVEV (reference sequence). The CDR3 spans 15 residues. V lost 4 bases to trimming and J lost 5 bases; unmatched junction nucleotides: 10.

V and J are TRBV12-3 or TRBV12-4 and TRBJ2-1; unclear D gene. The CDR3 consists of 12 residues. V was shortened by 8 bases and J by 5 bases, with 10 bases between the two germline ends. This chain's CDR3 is CASQMAHNEQFF. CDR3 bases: TGTGCCAGCCAGATGGCCCACAATGAGCAGTTCTTC.

CDR3 amino acids: CASSSGVGANVLTF. CDR3 nucleotide sequence: TGTGCCAGCAGTTCAGGGGTCGGGGCCAACGTCCTGACTTTC. The rearrangement links TRBV6-5 to TRBJ2-6; TRBD1 is a possible D gene (6 bases). Germline assignment: CDR1 MNHEY and CDR2 SVGAGI. V was cut by 4 bases and J by 4 bases, with 8 bases left in between. This CDR3 is 14 amino acids long.

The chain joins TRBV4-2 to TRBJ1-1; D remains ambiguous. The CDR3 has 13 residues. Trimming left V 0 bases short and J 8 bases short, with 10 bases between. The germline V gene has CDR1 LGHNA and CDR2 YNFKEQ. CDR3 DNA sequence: TGTGCCAGCAGCCAAGATTTGGCCGGCGAAGCTTTCTTT. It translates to CASSQDLAGEAFF.

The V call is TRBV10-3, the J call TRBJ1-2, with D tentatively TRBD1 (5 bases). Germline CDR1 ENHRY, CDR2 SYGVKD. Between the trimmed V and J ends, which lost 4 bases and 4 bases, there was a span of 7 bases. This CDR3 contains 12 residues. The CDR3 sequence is CAISGDRYGYTF. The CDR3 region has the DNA TGTGCCATCAGTGGGGACCGCTATGGCTACACCTTC.

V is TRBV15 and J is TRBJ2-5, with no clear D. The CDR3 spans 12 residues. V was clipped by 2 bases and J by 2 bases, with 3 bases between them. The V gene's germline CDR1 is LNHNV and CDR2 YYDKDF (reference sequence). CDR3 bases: TGTGCCACCAGCAGACCACAAGAGACCCAGTACTTC. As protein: CATSRPQETQYF.

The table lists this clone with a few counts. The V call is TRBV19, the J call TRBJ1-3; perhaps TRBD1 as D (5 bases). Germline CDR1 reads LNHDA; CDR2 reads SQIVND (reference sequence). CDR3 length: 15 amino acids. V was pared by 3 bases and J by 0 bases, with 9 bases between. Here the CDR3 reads CASSMGLLSGNTIYF. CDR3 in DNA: TGTGCCAGTAGTATGGGACTGCTCTCTGGAAACACCATATATTTT.

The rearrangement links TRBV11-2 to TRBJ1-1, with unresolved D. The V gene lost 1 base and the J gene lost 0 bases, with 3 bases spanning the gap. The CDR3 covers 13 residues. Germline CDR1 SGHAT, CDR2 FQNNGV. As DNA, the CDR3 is TGTGCCAGCAGCTTAGTACTGAACACTGAAGCTTTCTTT. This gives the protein CASSLVLNTEAFF.

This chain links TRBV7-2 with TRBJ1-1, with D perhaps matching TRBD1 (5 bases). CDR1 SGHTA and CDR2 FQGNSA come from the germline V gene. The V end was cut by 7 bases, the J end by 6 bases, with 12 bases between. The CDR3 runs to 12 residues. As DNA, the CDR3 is TGTGCCAGCAACCTACAGGAATCTGAAGCTTTCTTT. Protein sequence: CASNLQESEAFF.

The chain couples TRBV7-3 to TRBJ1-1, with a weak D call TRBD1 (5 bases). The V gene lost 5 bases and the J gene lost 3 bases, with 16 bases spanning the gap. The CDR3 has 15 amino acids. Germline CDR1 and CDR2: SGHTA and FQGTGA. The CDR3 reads CASSPTGGGYTEAFF. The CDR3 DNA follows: TGTGCCAGCAGCCCCACGGGGGGGGGATACACTGAAGCTTTCTTT.

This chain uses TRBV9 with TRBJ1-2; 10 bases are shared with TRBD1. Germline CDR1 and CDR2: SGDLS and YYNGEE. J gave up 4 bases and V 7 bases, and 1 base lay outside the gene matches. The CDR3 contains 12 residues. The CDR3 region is CASGTGVYGYTF. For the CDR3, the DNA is TGTGCCAGCGGGACAGGGGTCTATGGCTACACCTTC.